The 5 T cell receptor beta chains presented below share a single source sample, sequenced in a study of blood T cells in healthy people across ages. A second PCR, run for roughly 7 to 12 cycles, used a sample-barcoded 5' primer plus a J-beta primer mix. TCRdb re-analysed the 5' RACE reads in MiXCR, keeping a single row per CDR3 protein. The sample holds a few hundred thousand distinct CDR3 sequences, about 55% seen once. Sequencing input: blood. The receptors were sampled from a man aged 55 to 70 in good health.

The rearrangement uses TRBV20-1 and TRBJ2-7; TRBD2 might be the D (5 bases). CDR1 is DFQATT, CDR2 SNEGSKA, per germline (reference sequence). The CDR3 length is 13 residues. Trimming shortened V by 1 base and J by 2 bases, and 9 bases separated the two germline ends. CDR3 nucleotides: TGCAGTGCTAGAGCCAGACTACCCTACGAGCAGTACTTC. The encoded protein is CSARARLPYEQYF.

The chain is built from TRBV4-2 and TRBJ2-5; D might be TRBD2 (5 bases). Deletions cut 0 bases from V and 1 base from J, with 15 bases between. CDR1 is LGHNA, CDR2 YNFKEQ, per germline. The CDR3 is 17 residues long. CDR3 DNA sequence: TGTGCCAGCAGCCAAGAAGTAGCGCGGAGTGGCCAAGAGACCCAGTACTTC. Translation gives CASSQEVARSGQETQYF.

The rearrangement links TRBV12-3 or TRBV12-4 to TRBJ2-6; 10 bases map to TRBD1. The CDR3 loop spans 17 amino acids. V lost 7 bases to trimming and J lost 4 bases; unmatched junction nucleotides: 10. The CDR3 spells CASTNDRGPKGANVLTF. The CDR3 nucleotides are TGTGCCAGCACCAATGACAGGGGGCCCAAGGGGGCCAACGTCCTGACTTTC.

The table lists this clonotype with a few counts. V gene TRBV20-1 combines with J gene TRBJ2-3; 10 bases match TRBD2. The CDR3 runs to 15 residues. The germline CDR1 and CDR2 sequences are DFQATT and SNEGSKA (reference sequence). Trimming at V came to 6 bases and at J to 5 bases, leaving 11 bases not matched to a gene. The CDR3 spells CSALGAGGHGDTQYF. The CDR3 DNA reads TGCAGTGCACTTGGAGCGGGGGGGCACGGAGATACGCAGTATTTT.

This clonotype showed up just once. CDR3 residues: CASSLIRGLAGDHEQFF. The DNA for the CDR3 is TGTGCCAGCAGTCTGATTCGCGGGCTAGCGGGAGATCATGAGCAGTTCTTC. The chain joins TRBV28 to TRBJ2-1; the match to TRBD2 covers 10 bases. The V gene's germline CDR1 is MDHEN and CDR2 SYDVKM. The V gene end was trimmed by 5 bases and the J gene end by 8 bases; junction bases not matched to a gene: 15. This CDR3 has 17 amino acids.